This T cell receptor beta chain is drawn from a study of CD4 T cells in relation to SARS-CoV-2 and coronaviruses. About the study: PBMCs were cultured with antigen for less than twelve days before TCR beta sequencing. Study-level findings and limits: SARS-CoV-2-driven expansion was significantly weaker in crossreactive than monoreactive clones.

Germline V gene sequence: CDR1 SGHRS, CDR2 YFSETQ. With 3 bases removed from V and 1 base from J, the gap between germline ends came to 10 bases. The CDR3 extends over 14 amino acids. Unexposed donor CD4+ T cells date from about 2011-2018, before the COVID-19 pandemic. After approximately ten days of culture, CD4+ T cells were isolated. Cultures held under 2.5 million PBMCs per well with around 9.7 IU/ml IL-2. Fresh IL-2 medium replaced half the medium on days 3 and 7. Data came from immunoSEQ multiplex PCR; TCRdb stores just in-frame clones and leaves some out. The data contain tens of thousands of clones, 73% of them singletons. Concerning this clone itself: Its antigen is unknown.

Specimen: CD4+ T cells from PBMCs, cultured in vitro. This chain connects TRBV5-1 to TRBJ2-5; unclear D gene. The sequence derives from a human donor in good health. CDR3 loop: CASSYLQTQETQYF. CDR3 bases: TGCGCCAGCAGCTACCTACAGACCCAAGAGACCCAGTACTTC. The full variable domain, completed using reference TRBV5-1 and TRBJ2-5, is KAGVTQTPRYLIKTRGQQVTLSCSPISGHRSVSWYQQTPGQGLQFLFEYFSETQRNKGNFPGRFSGRQFSNSRSEMNVSTLELGDSALYLCASSYLQTQETQYFGPGTRLLVL.